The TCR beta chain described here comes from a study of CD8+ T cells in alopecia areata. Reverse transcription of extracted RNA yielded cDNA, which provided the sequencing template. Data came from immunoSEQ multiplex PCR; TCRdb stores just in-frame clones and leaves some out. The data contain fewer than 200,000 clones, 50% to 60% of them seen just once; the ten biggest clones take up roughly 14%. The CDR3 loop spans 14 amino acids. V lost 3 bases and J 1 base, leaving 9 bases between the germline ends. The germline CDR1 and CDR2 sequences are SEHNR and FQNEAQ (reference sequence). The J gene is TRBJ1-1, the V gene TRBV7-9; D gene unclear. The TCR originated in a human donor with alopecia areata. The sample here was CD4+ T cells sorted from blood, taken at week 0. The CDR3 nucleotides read TGTGCCAGCAGCTTCGGTCCATCGAACACTGAAGCTTTCTTT. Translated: CASSFGPSNTEAFF. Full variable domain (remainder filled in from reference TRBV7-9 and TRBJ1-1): DTGVSQNPRHKITKRGQNVTFRCDPISEHNRLYWYRQTLGQGPEFLTYFQNEAQLEKSRLLSDRFSAERPKGSFSTLEIQRTEQGDSAMYLCASSFGPSNTEAFFGQGTRLTVV.